Sequencing of this T cell receptor beta chain was carried out in a study of blood T cell repertoires in COVID-19. Across the whole study: Acute-phase and convalescent COVID-19 samples originated in the United States, Italy and Spain.

This clone was observed a single time. Patients from Seattle were sampled longitudinally, starting during active infection. The germline CDR1 and CDR2 sequences are MNHEY and SMNVEV (reference sequence). The CDR3 has 15 amino acids. V lost 5 bases, J lost 1 base, and 6 bases stayed unmatched. In the authors' methods: Researchers report that nucleated cell counts were estimated from reference gene primer amplification. Data came from immunoSEQ multiplex PCR; TCRdb stores just in-frame clones and leaves some out. V, J and clone size are taken as reported in that table, and D and trimming were inferred from the DNA itself. Among about 180,000 clones listed, roughly four fifths were seen once.

Specimen: peripheral blood. The sequence derives from a woman aged 70 to 79 with COVID-19, enrolled during active disease. V usage is TRBV27 and J usage is TRBJ1-1; 8 bases are a match to TRBD1. The CDR3 is CASSQRQGTNTEAFF. The CDR3 DNA reads TGTGCCAGCAGTCAGAGACAGGGGACGAACACTGAAGCTTTCTTT.